Sequencing of this TCR beta chain was carried out in a study of blood T cell repertoires in COVID-19. This CDR3 comprises 12 residues. With 4 bases clipped from V and 6 bases from J, the junction kept 2 bases outside the gene matches. In germline, CDR1 is SGHRS, CDR2 YFSETQ. Clones were sequenced by immunoSEQ multiplex PCR, and TCRdb holds only the in-frame ones, with some missing. The profile shows around 100,000 clones, around 90% of them singletons. Material: peripheral blood. This clonotype originated in a woman aged 50 to 60 with COVID-19, enrolled during active disease. This chain joins TRBV5-1 and TRBJ1-2, with TRBD1 identical over 8 bases. CDR3 sequence reads: CASSLDRDGYTF. CDR3 bases: TGCGCCAGCAGCCTGGACAGGGATGGCTACACCTTC.